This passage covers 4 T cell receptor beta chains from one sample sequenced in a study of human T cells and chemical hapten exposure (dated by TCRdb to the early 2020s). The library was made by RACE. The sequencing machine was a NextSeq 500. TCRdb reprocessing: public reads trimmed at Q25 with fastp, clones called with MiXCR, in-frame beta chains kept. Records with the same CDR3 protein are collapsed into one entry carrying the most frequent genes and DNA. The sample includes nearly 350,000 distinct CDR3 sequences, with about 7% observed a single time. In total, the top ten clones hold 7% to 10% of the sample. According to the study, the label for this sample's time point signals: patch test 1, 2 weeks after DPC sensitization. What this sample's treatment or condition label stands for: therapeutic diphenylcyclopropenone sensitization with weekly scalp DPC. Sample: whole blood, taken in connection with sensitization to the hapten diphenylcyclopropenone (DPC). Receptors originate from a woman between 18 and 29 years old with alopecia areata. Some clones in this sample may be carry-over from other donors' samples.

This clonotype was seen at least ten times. CDR3 sequence: CASCSEMNTEAFF. DNA of the CDR3: TGTGCCAGCTGCAGTGAGATGAACACTGAAGCTTTCTTT. This rearrangement joins TRBV12-3 or TRBV12-4 to TRBJ1-1; D call uncertain. V was pared by 8 bases and J by 0 bases, with 10 bases between. The CDR3 runs 13 residues.

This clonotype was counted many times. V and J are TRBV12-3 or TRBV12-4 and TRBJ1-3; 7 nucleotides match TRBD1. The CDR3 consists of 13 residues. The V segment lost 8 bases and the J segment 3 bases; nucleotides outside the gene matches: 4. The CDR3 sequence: CASLQGFGNTIYF. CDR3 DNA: TGTGCCAGCTTACAGGGGTTTGGAAACACCATATATTTT.

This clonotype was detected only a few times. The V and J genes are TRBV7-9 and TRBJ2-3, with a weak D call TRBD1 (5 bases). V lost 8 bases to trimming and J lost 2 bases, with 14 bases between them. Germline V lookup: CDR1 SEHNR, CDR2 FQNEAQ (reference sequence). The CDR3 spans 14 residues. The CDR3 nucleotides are TGTGCCAGCCCCCCACCAGGGTCCACAGATACGCAGTATTTT. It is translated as CASPPPGSTDTQYF.

The CDR3 sequence: CASSLAARALDTQYF. Written as DNA, the CDR3 is TGTGCCAGCAGCTTAGCCGCCAGGGCCCTAGATACGCAGTATTTT. The chain combines TRBV7-9 with TRBJ2-3; a possible D gene is TRBD1 (5 bases). V shed 0 bases and J shed 5 bases, with 12 bases lying between them. The CDR3 is 15 residues long. Per germline, CDR1 SEHNR and CDR2 FQNEAQ (reference sequence).